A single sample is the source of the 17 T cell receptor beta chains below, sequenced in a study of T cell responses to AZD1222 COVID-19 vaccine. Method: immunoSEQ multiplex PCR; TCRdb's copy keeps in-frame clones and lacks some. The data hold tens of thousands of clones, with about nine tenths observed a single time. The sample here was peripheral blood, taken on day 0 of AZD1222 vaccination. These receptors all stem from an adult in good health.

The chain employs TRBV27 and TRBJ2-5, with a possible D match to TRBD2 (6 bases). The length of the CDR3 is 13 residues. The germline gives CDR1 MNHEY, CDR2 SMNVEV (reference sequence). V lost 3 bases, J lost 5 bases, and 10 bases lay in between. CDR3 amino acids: CASSFYGGETQYF. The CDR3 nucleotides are TGTGCCAGCAGTTTTTACGGAGGGGAGACCCAGTACTTC.

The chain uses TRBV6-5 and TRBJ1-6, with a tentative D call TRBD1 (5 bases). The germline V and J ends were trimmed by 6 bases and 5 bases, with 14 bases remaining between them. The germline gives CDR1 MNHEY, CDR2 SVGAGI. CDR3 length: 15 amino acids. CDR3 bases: TGTGCCAGCAGGACGGGGGGGTCCGATAATTCACCCCTCCACTTT. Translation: CASRTGGSDNSPLHF.

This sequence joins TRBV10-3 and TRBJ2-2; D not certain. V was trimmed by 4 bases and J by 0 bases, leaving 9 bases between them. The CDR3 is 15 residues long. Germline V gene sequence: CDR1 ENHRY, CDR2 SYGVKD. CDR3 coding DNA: TGTGCCATCAGTGGGGCCCCCCCGAACACCGGGGAGCTGTTTTTT. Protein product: CAISGAPPNTGELFF.

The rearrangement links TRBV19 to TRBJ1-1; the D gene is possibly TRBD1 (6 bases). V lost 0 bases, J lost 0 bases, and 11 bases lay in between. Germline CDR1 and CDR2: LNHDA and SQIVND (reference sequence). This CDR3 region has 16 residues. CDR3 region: CASSIDPTGMNTEAFF. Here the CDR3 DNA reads TGTGCCAGTAGTATAGACCCGACAGGAATGAACACTGAAGCTTTCTTT.

The CDR3 DNA reads as TGTGCCAGCAGCGCCCAAGGGACCGAGACCCAGTACTTC. It codes for CASSAQGTETQYF. The chain is built from TRBV7-6 and TRBJ2-5; either TRBD1 or TRBD2 may fit D (5 bases each). V was cut by 5 bases and J by 5 bases, with 12 bases left in between. The CDR3 loop spans 13 amino acids. Germline V gene sequence: CDR1 SGHVS, CDR2 FNYEAQ.

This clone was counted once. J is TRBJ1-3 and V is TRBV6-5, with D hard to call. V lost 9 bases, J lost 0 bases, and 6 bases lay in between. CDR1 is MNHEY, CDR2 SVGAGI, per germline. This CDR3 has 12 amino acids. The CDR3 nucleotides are TGTGCCAGTATCAGCTCTGGAAACACCATATATTTT. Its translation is CASISSGNTIYF.

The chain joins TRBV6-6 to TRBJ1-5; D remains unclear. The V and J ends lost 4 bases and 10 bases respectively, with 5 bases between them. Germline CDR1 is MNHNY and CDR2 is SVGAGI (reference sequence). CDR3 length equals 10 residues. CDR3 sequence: CASSFPPQHF. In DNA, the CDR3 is TGTGCCAGCAGTTTTCCCCCCCAGCATTTT.

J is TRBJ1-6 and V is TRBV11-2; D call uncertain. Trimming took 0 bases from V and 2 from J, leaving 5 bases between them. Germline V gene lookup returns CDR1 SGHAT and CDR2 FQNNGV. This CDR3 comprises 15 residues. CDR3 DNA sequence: TGTGCCAGCAGCTTAGACGGGACCTATAATTCACCCCTCCACTTT. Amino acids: CASSLDGTYNSPLHF.

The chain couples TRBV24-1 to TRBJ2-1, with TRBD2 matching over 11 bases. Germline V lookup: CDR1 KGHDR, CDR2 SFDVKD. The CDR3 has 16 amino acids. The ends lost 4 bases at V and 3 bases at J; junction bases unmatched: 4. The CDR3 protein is CATSERTSGLYNEQFF. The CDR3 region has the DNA TGTGCCACCAGTGAAAGGACTAGCGGGCTCTACAATGAGCAGTTCTTC.

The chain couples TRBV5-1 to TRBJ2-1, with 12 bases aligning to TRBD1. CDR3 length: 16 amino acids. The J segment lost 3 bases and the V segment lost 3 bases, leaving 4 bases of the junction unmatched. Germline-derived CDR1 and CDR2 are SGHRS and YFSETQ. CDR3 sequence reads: CASSSGTGGHYNEQFF. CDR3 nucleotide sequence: TGCGCCAGCAGCTCCGGGACAGGGGGCCACTACAATGAGCAGTTCTTC.

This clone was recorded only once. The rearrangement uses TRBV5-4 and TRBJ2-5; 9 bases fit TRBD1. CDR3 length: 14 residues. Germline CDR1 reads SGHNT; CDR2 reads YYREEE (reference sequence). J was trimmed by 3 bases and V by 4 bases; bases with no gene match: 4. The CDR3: CASSQQGAEETQYF. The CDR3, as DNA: TGTGCCAGCAGCCAACAGGGGGCGGAAGAGACCCAGTACTTC.

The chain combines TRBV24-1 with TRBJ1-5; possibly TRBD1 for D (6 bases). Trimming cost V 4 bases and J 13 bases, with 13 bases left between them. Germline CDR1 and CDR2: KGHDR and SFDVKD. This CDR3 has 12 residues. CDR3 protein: CATSDYTGLQHF. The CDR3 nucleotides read TGTGCCACCAGTGACTACACAGGGCTTCAGCATTTT.

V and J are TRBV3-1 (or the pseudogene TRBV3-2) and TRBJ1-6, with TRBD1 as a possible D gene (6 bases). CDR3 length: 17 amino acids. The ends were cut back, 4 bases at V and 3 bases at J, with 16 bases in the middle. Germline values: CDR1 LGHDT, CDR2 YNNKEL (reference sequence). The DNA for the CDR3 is TGTGCCAGCAGCCGATCCTGGGGGCTCAACTATAATTCACCCCTCCACTTT. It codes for CASSRSWGLNYNSPLHF.

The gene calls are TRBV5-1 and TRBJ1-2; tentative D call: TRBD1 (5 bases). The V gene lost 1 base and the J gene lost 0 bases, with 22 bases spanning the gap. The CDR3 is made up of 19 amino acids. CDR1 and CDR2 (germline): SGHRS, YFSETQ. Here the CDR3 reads CASSLSLAVNRRANYGYTF. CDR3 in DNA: TGCGCCAGCAGCTTGAGTCTAGCGGTAAACAGGAGAGCTAACTATGGCTACACCTTC.

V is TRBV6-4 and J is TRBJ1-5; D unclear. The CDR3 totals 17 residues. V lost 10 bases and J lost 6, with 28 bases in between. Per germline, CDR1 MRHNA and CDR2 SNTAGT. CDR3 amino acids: CATLVEERPFRRQPQHF. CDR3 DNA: TGTGCCACTCTCGTTGAGGAAAGGCCTTTCCGGCGTCAGCCCCAGCATTTT.

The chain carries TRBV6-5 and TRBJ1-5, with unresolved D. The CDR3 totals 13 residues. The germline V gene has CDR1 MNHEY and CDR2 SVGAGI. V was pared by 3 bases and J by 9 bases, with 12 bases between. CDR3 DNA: TGTGCCAGCAGTTATAACAGCGGCGGGCCCCAGCATTTT. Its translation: CASSYNSGGPQHF.

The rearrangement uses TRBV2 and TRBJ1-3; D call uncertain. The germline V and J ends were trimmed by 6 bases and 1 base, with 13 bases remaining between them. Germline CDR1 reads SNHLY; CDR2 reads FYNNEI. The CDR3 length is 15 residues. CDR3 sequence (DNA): TGTGCCAGCAGCCCGTTTGGTCAATCTGGAAACACCATATATTTT. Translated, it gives CASSPFGQSGNTIYF.